The rows below give T cell receptor beta chains drawn from one sample of a study of beta chain features in type 1 diabetes. Only in-frame clones appear in the TCRdb table, and some are missing; sequencing was by immunoSEQ multiplex PCR. The repertoire has around 160,000 clones, about 63% of them found once; the top ten carry roughly 0.095%. The sequenced sample was naive CD4+ T cells from blood. The receptor set was obtained from a man younger than 45 with type 1 diabetes. The CDR3 runs from the conserved cysteine through the conserved F or W. D genes are given only for firm matches. The size of a clone is reported for some rows only, either as once, few or many, or as a class for expanded clones.

V	J	D	size	DNA	CDR3
TRBV29-1	TRBJ2-3	TRBD1	once	TGCAGCGTTCTCAGGGGGATCACAGATACGCAGTATTTT	CSVLRGITDTQYF
TRBV11-2	TRBJ1-1	-	few	TGTGCCAGCAGCCTAATCTCTCCGGCGAACACTGAAGCTTTCTTT	CASSLISPANTEAFF
TRBV7-9	TRBJ1-5	-	once	TGTGCCAGCAGCTTAGTGGGGGCAACCGATCAGCCCCAGCATTTT	CASSLVGATDQPQHF
TRBV5-1	TRBJ1-3	-	once	TGCGCCAGCGCTAAGGGACTCTCTGGAAACACCATATATTTT	CASAKGLSGNTIYF
TRBV29-1	TRBJ2-6	-	-	TGCAGCGTTGAGGAGGGGGCCAACGTCCTGACTTTC	CSVEEGANVLTF
TRBV18	TRBJ2-5	-	-	TGTGCCAGCTCACCAGCACAAGAGACCCAGTACTTC	CASSPAQETQYF
TRBV5-1	TRBJ2-5	-	-	TGCGCCAGCAGCCCCGGACAGAACCAAGAGACCCAGTACTTC	CASSPGQNQETQYF
TRBV27	TRBJ1-2	-	few	TGTGCCAGCAGTTTTCTGGGAATTCGAGGCTACACCTTC	CASSFLGIRGYTF
TRBV29-1	TRBJ2-6	-	few	TGCAGCGTCCAGAAATCGGGGATCTCTGGGGCCAACGTCCTGACTTTC	CSVQKSGISGANVLTF
TRBV29-1	TRBJ2-1	-	-	TGCAGCGTTGGGGGGGTCGCAGACAATGAGCAGTTCTTC	CSVGGVADNEQFF
TRBV29-1	TRBJ2-2	TRBD1	-	TGCAGCGTACAGACAGGGTCAACCGGGGAGCTGTTTTTT	CSVQTGSTGELFF
TRBV18	TRBJ2-5	-	once	TGTGCCAGCTCAGAACGACCGGGGCCGCAAGAGACCCAGTACTTC	CASSERPGPQETQYF
TRBV7-8	TRBJ1-1	-	few	TGTGCCAGCAGCTTAGTTGAAGGGAACACTGAAGCTTTCTTT	CASSLVEGNTEAFF
TRBV7-8	TRBJ1-6	-	-	TGTGCCAGCAGCTTCGGCAGGGTGGATTCACCCCTCCACTTT	CASSFGRVDSPLHF
TRBV7-2	TRBJ2-7	TRBD1	-	TGTGCCAGCAGCCCCCGACAGGGGATCTCCTACGAGCAGTACTTC	CASSPRQGISYEQYF
TRBV4-3	TRBJ2-1	-	-	TGCGCCAGCAGCCAGGACGGGGCGGGATACAATGAGCAGTTCTTC	CASSQDGAGYNEQFF
TRBV23-1	TRBJ2-1	-	once	TGCGCCAGCGATTCACAGGGCCGAGAAAATGAGCAGTTCTTC	CASDSQGRENEQFF
TRBV11-3	TRBJ1-1	-	-	TGTGCCAGCAGCCGAGACAGGAACACTGAAGCTTTCTTT	CASSRDRNTEAFF
TRBV29-1	TRBJ2-7	-	few	TGCAGCGTTGAGGGGGGACCCATGGGGCTTTACGAGCAGTACTTC	CSVEGGPMGLYEQYF
TRBV7-2	TRBJ2-3	TRBD2	-	TGTGCCAGCAGCCCCACAGCGGGGGGCCGAGATACGCAGTATTTT	CASSPTAGGRDTQYF
TRBV11-2	TRBJ1-1	-	once	TGTGCCAGCAGCTCCAGGGGAGCTGAAGCTTTCTTT	CASSSRGAEAFF
TRBV15	TRBJ1-6	-	-	TGTGCCACCAGCAGAGATAGGAATTCACCCCTCCACTTT	CATSRDRNSPLHF
TRBV15	TRBJ1-1	TRBD1	-	TGTGCCACTAGGGACAGGGAAGAGAACACTGAAGCTTTCTTT	CATRDREENTEAFF
TRBV4-1	TRBJ1-6	TRBD1	-	TGCGCCAGCAGCCAAGATCCCGGACAGGAAAATTCACCCCTCCACTTT	CASSQDPGQENSPLHF
TRBV18	TRBJ2-5	-	-	TGTGCCAGCTCACCCCGGTCGGGGCCGGGAGAGACCCAGTACTTC	CASSPRSGPGETQYF
TRBV4-3	TRBJ2-3	-	-	TGCGCCAGCAGCCAGGAGCGAAGGAGCACAGATACGCAGTATTTT	CASSQERRSTDTQYF
TRBV4-1	TRBJ2-7	-	-	TGCGCCAGCAGCCAAGAAGTTCGACAGCAAACCTACGAGCAGTACTTC	CASSQEVRQQTYEQYF